The sequence of this T cell receptor (beta chain) was determined in a study of blood T cells in healthy people across ages (dated by TCRdb to about 2015). As for the study more broadly: In model experiments, template switching captured about one uniquely barcoded TCR beta cDNA molecule for every two T cells. Age-related changes in TCR beta repertoire diversity were measured in the study by deep sequencing normalized with unique cDNA molecular identifiers. The donors were divided into four age groups: young (average around 15 years), middle-aged (approximately 39), aged (about 60) and long-lived (82). Donors of different ages were randomly distributed across sequencing lanes to avoid experimental bias. For two donors (one aged 18 to 30 and one aged 80 or older), the study analyzed two additional independent replicas of 1 million unique cDNA reads from the same blood draw. The full study reports these points: Since profiling was done on bulk unsorted PBMCs, naive and antigen-experienced compartments could not be conclusively compared. The percentage of naive T cells measured by flow cytometry correlated strongly with observed TCR beta diversity. Compared with the aged group, the long-lived group had more naive CD4+ T cells, fewer expanded clones and increased TCR diversity, a pattern suggesting age selection. Because the CMV infection status of the donors was unknown, age-related changes in expanded clonotypes may potentially have been confounded. Estimates of total diversity based on one million sequenced T cells were considered lower bounds and underestimates. Observed TCR beta diversity per million T cells fell roughly linearly with age, and a significant reduction was already apparent by age around 40.

The CDR3, from cysteine to phenylalanine, totals 14 residues. The DNA shown is the 42-base CDR3, in frame from base 1. The germline V gene (reference sequence) yields SEHNR for CDR1 and FQNEAQ for CDR2. Relative to germline, V is 1 base shorter and J is 6 bases shorter, with 10 bases between their ends. Library prep was done by 5' RACE. Sequencing took place on an Illumina HiSeq 2500. A second about 7 to 12 cycle PCR used a sample-barcoded 5' primer and a J-beta primer mix. Each TCR beta cDNA molecule received a unique molecular identifier from a template-switch 5' adaptor carrying 12 random nucleotides. Each sample yielded at least 3 million CDR3-containing paired-end reads. First-strand cDNA synthesis was performed from all RNA using the Mint cDNA synthesis kit, with priming by a TRBC-specific oligonucleotide. Following uracil-DNA glycosylase treatment, all cDNA underwent a first 18-cycle PCR with the universal primers M1SS and BC2_uni_R. Concerning the study's data processing: For normalization, 1 million high-quality reads, each with a distinct molecular identifier, were randomly selected from each sample. Reads sharing molecular identifiers were discarded rather than binned into consensus sequences. MiTCR, run with a Q25 quality threshold and the strictest error-elimination algorithm, handled CDR3 identification, clonotype clustering and error correction. Lower-bound total TCR beta diversity was estimated with a nonparametric unseen species model using Euler transformation. TCRdb reprocessing: public reads trimmed at Q25 with fastp, clones called with MiXCR, in-frame beta chains kept. All rows with the same CDR3 protein become a single entry with the most common DNA and genes. TCRdb's processing, not the study's, gives the V and J calls here. The sample table holds some 640,000 distinct CDR3 sequences, of which about 52% were seen once. The biggest ten clones account for about a third of the sample.

Systemically healthy Caucasian individuals from Russia, 35 to 40 in total and aged about 6 to 90 years, were included as donors. Ten milliliters of peripheral blood were drawn from each donor into EDTA-treated Vacutainer tubes. Ficoll-Paque density-gradient centrifugation was used to isolate PBMCs, with at least 6.5 million per sample. Trizol reagent was used to extract total RNA from the PBMCs, yielding at least 6 micrograms per sample. For every donor, flow cytometry on a PBMC aliquot measured the percentage of naive CD45RAhigh/CD27high T cells. On this clonotype itself: The specificity of this receptor is unknown. No much larger clone exists at a distance of one base, and base qualities are not known.

Specimen: blood. The chain is assembled from TRBV7-9 and TRBJ1-5, with the D segment identity uncertain. The clonotype comes from a woman aged 55-75 years in good health. The CDR3 protein is CASSLEGYGQPQHF. The sequence in DNA is TGTGCCAGCAGCTTAGAAGGGTACGGTCAGCCCCAGCATTTT.